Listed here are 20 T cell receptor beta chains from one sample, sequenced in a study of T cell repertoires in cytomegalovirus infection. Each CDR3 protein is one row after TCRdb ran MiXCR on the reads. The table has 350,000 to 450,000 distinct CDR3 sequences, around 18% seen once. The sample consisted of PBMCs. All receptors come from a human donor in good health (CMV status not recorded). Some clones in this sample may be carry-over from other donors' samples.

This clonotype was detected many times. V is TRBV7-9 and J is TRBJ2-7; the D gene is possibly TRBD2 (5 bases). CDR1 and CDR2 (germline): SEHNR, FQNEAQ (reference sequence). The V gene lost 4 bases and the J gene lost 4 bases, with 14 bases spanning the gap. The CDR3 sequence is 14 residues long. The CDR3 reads CASSSAGREYEQYF. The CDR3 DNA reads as TGTGCCAGCAGCTCGGCCGGTAGGGAGTACGAGCAGTACTTC.

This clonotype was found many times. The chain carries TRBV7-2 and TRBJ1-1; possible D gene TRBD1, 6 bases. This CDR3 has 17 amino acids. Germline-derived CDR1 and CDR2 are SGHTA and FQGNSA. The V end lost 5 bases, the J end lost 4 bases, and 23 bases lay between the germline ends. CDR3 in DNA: TGTGCCAGCAGCACAATGGCGCTTGGCAGGGGCGCCACTGAAGCTTTCTTT. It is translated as CASSTMALGRGATEAFF.

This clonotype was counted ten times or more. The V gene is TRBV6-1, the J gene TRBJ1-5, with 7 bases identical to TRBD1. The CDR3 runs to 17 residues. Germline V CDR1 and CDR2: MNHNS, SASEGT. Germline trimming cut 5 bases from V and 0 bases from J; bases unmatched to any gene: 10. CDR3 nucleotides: TGTGCCAGCAGTACCTCTGACAGGGTGCTTAGCAATCAGCCCCAGCATTTT. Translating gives CASSTSDRVLSNQPQHF.

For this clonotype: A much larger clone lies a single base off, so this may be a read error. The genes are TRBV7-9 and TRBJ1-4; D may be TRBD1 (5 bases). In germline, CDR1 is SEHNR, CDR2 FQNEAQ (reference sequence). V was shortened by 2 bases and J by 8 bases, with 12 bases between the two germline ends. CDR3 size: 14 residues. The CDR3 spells CASSLPRVLEKLFF. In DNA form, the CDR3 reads TGTGCCAGCAGCTTACCCAGGGTCCTGGAAAAACTGTTTTTT.

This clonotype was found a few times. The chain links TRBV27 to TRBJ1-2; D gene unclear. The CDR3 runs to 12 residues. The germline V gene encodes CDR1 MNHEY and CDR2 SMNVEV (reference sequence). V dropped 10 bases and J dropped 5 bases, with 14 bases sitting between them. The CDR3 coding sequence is TGTGCCACCTCGCACGGAATGTATGGCTACACCTTC. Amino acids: CATSHGMYGYTF.

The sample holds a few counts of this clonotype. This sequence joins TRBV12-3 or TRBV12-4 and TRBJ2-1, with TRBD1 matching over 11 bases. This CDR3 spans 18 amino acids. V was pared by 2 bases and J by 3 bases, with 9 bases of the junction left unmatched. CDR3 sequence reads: CASSLWTGGRPHYNEQFF. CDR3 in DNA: TGTGCCAGCAGTTTATGGACAGGGGGCCGCCCTCACTACAATGAGCAGTTCTTC.

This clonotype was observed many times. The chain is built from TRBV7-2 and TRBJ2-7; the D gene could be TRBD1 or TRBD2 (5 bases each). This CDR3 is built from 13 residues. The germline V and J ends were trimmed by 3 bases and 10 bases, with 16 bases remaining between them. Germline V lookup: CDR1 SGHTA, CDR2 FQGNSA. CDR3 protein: CASSFSDGTDQYF. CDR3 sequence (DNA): TGTGCCAGCAGCTTCTCTGACGGGACGGACCAGTACTTC. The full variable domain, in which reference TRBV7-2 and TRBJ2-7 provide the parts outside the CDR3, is GAGVSQSPSNKVTEKGKDVELRCDPISGHTALYWYRQSLGQGLEFLIYFQGNSAPDKSGLPSDRFSAERTGGSVSTLTIQRTQQEDSAVYLCASSFSDGTDQYFGPGTRLTVT.

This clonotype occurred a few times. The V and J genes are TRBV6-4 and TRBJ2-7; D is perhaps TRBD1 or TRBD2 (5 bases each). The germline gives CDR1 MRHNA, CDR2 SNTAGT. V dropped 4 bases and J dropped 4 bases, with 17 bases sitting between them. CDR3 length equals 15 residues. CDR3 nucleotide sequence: TGTGCCAGCAGTGCTTTGGGGGAGAAAGGGTACGAGCAGTACTTC. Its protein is CASSALGEKGYEQYF.

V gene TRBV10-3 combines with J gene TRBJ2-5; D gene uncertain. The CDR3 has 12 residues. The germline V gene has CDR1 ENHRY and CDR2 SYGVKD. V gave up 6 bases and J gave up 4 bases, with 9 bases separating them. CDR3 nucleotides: TGTGCCATCAGAGGACCGGGAGAGACCCAGTACTTC. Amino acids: CAIRGPGETQYF.

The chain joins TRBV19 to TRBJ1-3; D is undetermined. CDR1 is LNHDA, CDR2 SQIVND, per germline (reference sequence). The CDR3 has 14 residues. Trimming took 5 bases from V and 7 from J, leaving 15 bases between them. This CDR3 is CASSSRAGGNTIYF. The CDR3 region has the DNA TGTGCCAGTAGTTCCCGGGCAGGTGGGAACACCATATATTTT.

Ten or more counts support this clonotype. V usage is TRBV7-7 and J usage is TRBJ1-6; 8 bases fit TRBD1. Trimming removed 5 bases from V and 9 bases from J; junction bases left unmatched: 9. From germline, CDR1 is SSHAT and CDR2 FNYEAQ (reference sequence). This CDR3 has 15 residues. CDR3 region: CASSIDRGVGSPLHF. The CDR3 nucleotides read TGTGCCAGCAGCATCGACAGGGGAGTCGGTTCACCCCTCCACTTT. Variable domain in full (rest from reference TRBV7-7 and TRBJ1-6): GAGVSQSPRYKVTKRGQDVTLRCDPISSHATLYWYQQALGQGPEFLTYFNYEAQPDKSGLPSDRFSAERPEGSISTLTIQRTEQRDSAMYRCASSIDRGVGSPLHFGNGTRLTVT.

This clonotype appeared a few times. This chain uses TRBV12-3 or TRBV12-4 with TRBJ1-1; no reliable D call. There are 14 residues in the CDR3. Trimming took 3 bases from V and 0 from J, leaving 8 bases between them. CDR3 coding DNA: TGTGCCAGCAGTTTTGACTTTTTGAACACTGAAGCTTTCTTT. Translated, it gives CASSFDFLNTEAFF.

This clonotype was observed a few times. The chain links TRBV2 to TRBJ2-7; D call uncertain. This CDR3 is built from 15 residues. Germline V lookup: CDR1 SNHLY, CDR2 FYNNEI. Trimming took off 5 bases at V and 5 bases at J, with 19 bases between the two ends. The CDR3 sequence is CASSISLGMGNEQYF. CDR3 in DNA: TGTGCCAGCAGTATTTCCCTTGGGATGGGGAACGAGCAGTACTTC.

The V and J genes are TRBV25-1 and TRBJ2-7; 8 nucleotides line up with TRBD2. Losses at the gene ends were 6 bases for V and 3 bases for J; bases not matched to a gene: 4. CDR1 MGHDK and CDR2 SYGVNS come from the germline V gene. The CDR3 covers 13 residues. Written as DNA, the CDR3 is TGTGCCAGCAGCGATCGGGGGGGCTACGAGCAGTACTTC. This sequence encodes CASSDRGGYEQYF.

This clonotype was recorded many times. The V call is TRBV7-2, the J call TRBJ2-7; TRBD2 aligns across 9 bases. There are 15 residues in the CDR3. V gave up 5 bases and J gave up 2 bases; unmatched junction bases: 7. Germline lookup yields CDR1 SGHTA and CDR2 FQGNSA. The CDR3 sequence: CASSEASGRTYEQYF. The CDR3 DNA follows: TGTGCCAGCAGCGAGGCCAGCGGGAGGACCTACGAGCAGTACTTC.

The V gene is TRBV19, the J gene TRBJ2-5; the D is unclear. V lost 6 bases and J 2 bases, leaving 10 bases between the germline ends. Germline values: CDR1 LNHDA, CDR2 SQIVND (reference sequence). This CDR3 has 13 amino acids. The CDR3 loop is CASRNRTQETQYF. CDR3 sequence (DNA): TGTGCCAGTAGAAACAGAACACAAGAGACCCAGTACTTC.

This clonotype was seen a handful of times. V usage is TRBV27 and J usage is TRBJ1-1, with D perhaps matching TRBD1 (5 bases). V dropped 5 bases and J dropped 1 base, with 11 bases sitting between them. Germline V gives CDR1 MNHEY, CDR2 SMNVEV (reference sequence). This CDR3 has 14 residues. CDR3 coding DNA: TGTGCCAGCAGTGCCGTGGGGGGGAACACTGAAGCTTTCTTT. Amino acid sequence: CASSAVGGNTEAFF.

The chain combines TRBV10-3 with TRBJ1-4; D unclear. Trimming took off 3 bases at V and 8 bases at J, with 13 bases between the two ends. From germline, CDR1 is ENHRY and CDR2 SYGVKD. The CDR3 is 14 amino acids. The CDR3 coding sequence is TGTGCCATCAGTGACGGAGCGCCGGGGGAAAAACTGTTTTTT. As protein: CAISDGAPGEKLFF.

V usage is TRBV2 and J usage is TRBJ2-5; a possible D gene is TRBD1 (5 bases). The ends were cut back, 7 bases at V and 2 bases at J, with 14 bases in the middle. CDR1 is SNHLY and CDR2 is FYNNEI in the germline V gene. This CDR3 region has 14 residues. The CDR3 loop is CASTRFRQQETQYF. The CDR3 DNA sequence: TGTGCCAGCACACGGTTCAGACAGCAAGAGACCCAGTACTTC.

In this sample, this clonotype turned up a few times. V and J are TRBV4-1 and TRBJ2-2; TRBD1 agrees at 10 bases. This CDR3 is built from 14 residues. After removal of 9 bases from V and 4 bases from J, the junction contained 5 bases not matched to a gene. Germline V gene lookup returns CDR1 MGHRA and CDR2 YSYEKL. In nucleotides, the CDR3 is TGCGCCAGTTCCGGGACAGGGGCCACCGGGGAGCTGTTTTTT. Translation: CASSGTGATGELFF.